One and the same sample provided the 20 T cell receptor beta chains below, sequenced in a study of T-cell memory formation after mild COVID-19. TCRdb ran MiXCR on the 5' RACE reads and lists one entry per CDR3 protein. Among around 300,000 distinct CDR3 sequences listed, over 7% were seen once. Sample: PBMCs or a T cell subset sorted from them (not recorded which). The receptors come from a man between 18 and 35 years old who had mild COVID-19 (a few samples of this study predate the infection). Cell type and time point are not known.

This clonotype appeared a few times. This chain connects TRBV30 to TRBJ1-6; 7 nucleotides match TRBD1. CDR1 and CDR2 from the germline V gene are GTSNPN and SVGIG (reference sequence). This CDR3 has 14 amino acids. The V segment lost 2 bases and the J segment 9 bases; nucleotides outside the gene matches: 7. CDR3 sequence (DNA): TGTGCCTGGAGTTACGGGGGACAGAGTTCACCCCTCCACTTT. Amino acid sequence: CAWSYGGQSSPLHF.

The J gene is TRBJ1-5, the V gene TRBV20-1; the match to TRBD1 covers 9 bases. The CDR3 is 15 residues long. Germline CDR1 DFQATT, CDR2 SNEGSKA (reference sequence). The V segment lost 1 base and the J segment 6 bases; nucleotides outside the gene matches: 7. CDR3 coding DNA: TGCAGTGCTAGAGGAAACAGGGGGCCCGGTCAGCCCCAGCATTTT. It translates to CSARGNRGPGQPQHF.

This clonotype was observed a few times. V and J are TRBV2 and TRBJ2-2; 9 positions agree with TRBD1. This CDR3 region has 15 residues. In germline, CDR1 is SNHLY, CDR2 FYNNEI. J gave up 7 bases and V 5 bases, and 8 bases lay outside the gene matches. CDR3 DNA sequence: TGTGCCAGCAGTCGACGGACAGGGGAGGTCGGGGAGCTGTTTTTT. This encodes CASSRRTGEVGELFF.

The chain carries TRBV11-2 and TRBJ1-2, with a possible D match to TRBD1 (5 bases). The germline gives CDR1 SGHAT, CDR2 FQNNGV. With 5 bases removed from V and 0 bases from J, the gap between germline ends came to 10 bases. The CDR3 is made up of 14 amino acids. This CDR3 is CASSPDRANYGYTF. In nucleotides, the CDR3 is TGTGCCAGCAGCCCAGACAGAGCTAACTATGGCTACACCTTC.

V is TRBV6-1 and J is TRBJ2-5; D remains ambiguous. Germline values: CDR1 MNHNS, CDR2 SASEGT. This CDR3 has 13 amino acids. Trimming pared 6 bases from V and 4 bases from J, leaving 12 bases between. The CDR3 protein is CASSALLRETQYF. CDR3 DNA: TGTGCCAGCAGCGCCCTCCTTAGAGAGACCCAGTACTTC.

This chain links TRBV4-3 with TRBJ1-4; D remains ambiguous. The CDR3 sequence is 16 residues long. The germline V gene has CDR1 LGHNA and CDR2 YSLEER. V was pared by 5 bases and J by 3 bases, with 16 bases between. This CDR3 is CASSSRQSSANEKLFF. The CDR3 region has the DNA TGCGCCAGCAGCTCCAGACAAAGCTCAGCTAATGAAAAACTGTTTTTT.

This rearrangement joins TRBV3-1 to TRBJ2-1; D is undetermined. V was shortened by 0 bases and J by 10 bases, with 13 bases between the two germline ends. CDR3 length: 14 amino acids. Germline V gene sequence: CDR1 LGHDT, CDR2 YNNKEL (reference sequence). The CDR3 DNA reads TGTGCCAGCAGCCAAGATCCCAACCTGAGGGAGCAGTTCTTC. It yields the protein CASSQDPNLREQFF.

This clonotype was picked up a small number of times. The chain recombines TRBV6-5 with TRBJ1-5, with D hard to call. The V and J ends lost 5 bases and 7 bases respectively, with 9 bases between them. The CDR3 spans 12 residues. Per germline, CDR1 MNHEY and CDR2 SVGAGI. CDR3 nucleotides: TGTGCCAGCAGTAGGTTCGGACAGCCCCAGCATTTT. Encoded protein: CASSRFGQPQHF.

This clonotype was seen many times. The chain is built from TRBV5-1 and TRBJ2-7; tentative D call: TRBD2 (7 bases). Trimming removed 2 bases from V and 5 bases from J, with 14 bases in between. The CDR3 has 14 residues. Germline V lookup: CDR1 SGHRS, CDR2 YFSETQ. CDR3 sequence: CASSFRGAGDEQYF. CDR3 DNA: TGCGCCAGCAGCTTCCGGGGGGCAGGGGACGAGCAGTACTTC.

The chain links TRBV7-9 to TRBJ1-1; D call uncertain. This CDR3 is built from 13 residues. The germline V and J ends were trimmed by 3 bases and 5 bases, with 10 bases remaining between them. Per germline, CDR1 SEHNR and CDR2 FQNEAQ (reference sequence). CDR3: CASSFAANTEAFF. DNA of the CDR3: TGTGCCAGCAGCTTTGCAGCGAATACTGAAGCTTTCTTT.

This clonotype occurred a few times. The chain joins TRBV7-9 to TRBJ2-7; D is uncertain. Germline values: CDR1 SEHNR, CDR2 FQNEAQ (reference sequence). The CDR3 is 14 residues long. V shed 5 bases and J shed 7 bases, with 18 bases lying between them. CDR3 DNA sequence: TGTGCCAGCAGCCTAGGAGTGGGGTTTACGGAGCAGTACTTC. Protein sequence: CASSLGVGFTEQYF.

This clonotype was recorded a few times. The genes are TRBV20-1 and TRBJ1-2; D remains unclear. The V end lost 3 bases, the J end lost 4 bases, and 9 bases lay between the germline ends. This CDR3 comprises 12 residues. CDR1 and CDR2 from the germline V gene are DFQATT and SNEGSKA (reference sequence). This CDR3 reads CSASWELYGYTF. CDR3 nucleotide sequence: TGCAGTGCTAGCTGGGAACTCTATGGCTACACCTTC.

This clonotype was observed at least ten times. This chain connects TRBV7-9 to TRBJ2-1, with TRBD2 matching over 7 bases. The germline V gene encodes CDR1 SEHNR and CDR2 FQNEAQ (reference sequence). V shed 6 bases and J 5 bases; nucleotides not matched to a gene: 10. CDR3 size: 15 residues. CDR3 DNA: TGTGCCAGCAGGCTCGTCCGCGGGGGAAACAATGAGCAGTTCTTC. Its translation is CASRLVRGGNNEQFF.

This chain connects TRBV27 to TRBJ2-1, with D uncertain. Germline CDR1 MNHEY, CDR2 SMNVEV (reference sequence). V was pared by 2 bases and J by 2 bases, with 4 bases between. CDR3 size: 13 residues. The CDR3, as DNA: TGTGCCAGCAGTTTACGGGCCTACAATGAGCAGTTCTTC. Protein product: CASSLRAYNEQFF.

The CDR3 region has the DNA TGTGCCTGGGCCTCCGGAGGAGGCGAGACCCAGTACTTC. This encodes CAWASGGGETQYF. The chain combines TRBV30 with TRBJ2-5; D is perhaps TRBD2 (5 bases). V dropped 5 bases and J dropped 5 bases, with 15 bases sitting between them. CDR3 length equals 13 residues. The germline V gene has CDR1 GTSNPN and CDR2 SVGIG (reference sequence).

This clonotype was detected only a few times. The chain links TRBV7-7 to TRBJ2-2; no clear D. This CDR3 spans 13 amino acids. CDR1 and CDR2 from the germline V gene are SSHAT and FNYEAQ (reference sequence). Trimming shortened V by 6 bases and J by 7 bases, and 12 bases separated the two germline ends. CDR3 nucleotide sequence: TGTGCCAGCAGAGGCACCGTGGGCGGGGAGCTGTTTTTT. Protein sequence: CASRGTVGGELFF.

The chain has TRBV5-1 and TRBJ1-5; unclear D gene. V was cut by 0 bases and J by 0 bases, with 7 bases left in between. The germline CDR1 and CDR2 sequences are SGHRS and YFSETQ. The CDR3 has 15 residues. The CDR3 nucleotides are TGCGCCAGCAGCTTGGACGGTCATAGCAATCAGCCCCAGCATTTT. It specifies CASSLDGHSNQPQHF. The variable domain in full, completed from reference TRBV5-1 and TRBJ1-5, reads KAGVTQTPRYLIKTRGQQVTLSCSPISGHRSVSWYQQTPGQGLQFLFEYFSETQRNKGNFPGRFSGRQFSNSRSEMNVSTLELGDSALYLCASSLDGHSNQPQHFGDGTRLSIL.

The DNA of the CDR3 is TGCGCCAGCAGCTCCGTGACAGGGACCTACGAGCAGTACTTC. Protein sequence: CASSSVTGTYEQYF. The chain employs TRBV5-1 and TRBJ2-7, with 7 bases lining up with TRBD1. The length of the CDR3 is 14 residues. Germline V gene sequence: CDR1 SGHRS, CDR2 YFSETQ. J was trimmed by 2 bases and V by 3 bases; bases with no gene match: 5.

This clonotype showed up just a few times. The chain joins TRBV6-5 to TRBJ2-6, with D possibly matching TRBD1 (6 bases). The germline CDR1 and CDR2 sequences are MNHEY and SVGAGI. Trimming removed 6 bases at V and 2 bases at J, with 14 bases between. The CDR3 is 16 amino acids. This CDR3 is CASRRRGGAGANVLTF. CDR3 nucleotides: TGTGCCAGCAGAAGAAGAGGGGGAGCTGGGGCCAACGTCCTGACTTTC.

This clonotype appeared many times. The V call is TRBV5-1, the J call TRBJ2-3; 10 bases agree with TRBD1. V lost 5 bases, J lost 2 bases, and 11 bases stayed unmatched. Germline V gene sequence: CDR1 SGHRS, CDR2 YFSETQ. The CDR3 loop spans 17 amino acids. Written as DNA, the CDR3 is TGCGCCAGCAGTACCTATGGGACAGGGGTTCCCACAGATACGCAGTATTTT. Protein: CASSTYGTGVPTDTQYF. Supplemented by reference TRBV5-1 and TRBJ2-3, the full variable domain reads KAGVTQTPRYLIKTRGQQVTLSCSPISGHRSVSWYQQTPGQGLQFLFEYFSETQRNKGNFPGRFSGRQFSNSRSEMNVSTLELGDSALYLCASSTYGTGVPTDTQYFGPGTRLTVL.